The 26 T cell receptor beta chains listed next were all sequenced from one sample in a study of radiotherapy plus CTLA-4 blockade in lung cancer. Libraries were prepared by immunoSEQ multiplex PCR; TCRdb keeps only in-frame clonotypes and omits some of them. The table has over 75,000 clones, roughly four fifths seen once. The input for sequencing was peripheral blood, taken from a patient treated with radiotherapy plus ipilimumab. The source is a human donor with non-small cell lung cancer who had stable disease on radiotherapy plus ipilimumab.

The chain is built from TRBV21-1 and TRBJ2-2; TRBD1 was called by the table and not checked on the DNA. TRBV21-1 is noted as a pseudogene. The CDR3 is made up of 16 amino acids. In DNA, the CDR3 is TGTGCCAGCAGCAAAGGTCCAGGGTTAAACACCGGGGAGCTGTTTTTT. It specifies CASSKGPGLNTGELFF.

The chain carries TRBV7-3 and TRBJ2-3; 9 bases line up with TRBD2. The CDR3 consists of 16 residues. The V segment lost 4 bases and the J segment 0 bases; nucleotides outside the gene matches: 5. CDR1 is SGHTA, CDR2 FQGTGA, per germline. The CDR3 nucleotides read TGTGCCAGCAGCTCCCCTAGCGGGGACAGCACAGATACGCAGTATTTT. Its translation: CASSSPSGDSTDTQYF.

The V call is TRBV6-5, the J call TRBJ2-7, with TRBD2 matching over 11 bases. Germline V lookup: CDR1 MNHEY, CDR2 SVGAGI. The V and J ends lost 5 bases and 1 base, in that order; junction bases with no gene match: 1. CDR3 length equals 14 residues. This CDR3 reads CASSTSGGSYEQYF. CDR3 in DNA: TGTGCCAGCAGTACTAGCGGGGGATCCTACGAGCAGTACTTC.

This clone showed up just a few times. This chain's CDR3 is CASSPSGGGAYEQYF. The CDR3 DNA reads as TGTGCCAGCAGCCCCTCGGGCGGGGGGGCCTACGAGCAGTACTTC. The V call is TRBV9, the J call TRBJ2-7, with TRBD2 matching over 9 bases. The CDR3 consists of 15 residues. V was clipped by 4 bases and J by 2 bases; unmatched bases: 7. Germline CDR1 is SGDLS and CDR2 is YYNGEE.

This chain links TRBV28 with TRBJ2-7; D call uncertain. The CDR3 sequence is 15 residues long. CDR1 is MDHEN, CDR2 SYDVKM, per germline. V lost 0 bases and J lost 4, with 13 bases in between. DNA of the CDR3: TGTGCCAGCAGTTTATGGGGCCAACCAGGATACGAGCAGTACTTC. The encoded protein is CASSLWGQPGYEQYF.

CDR3 nucleotide sequence: TGTGCCAGTAGTAGAGAGACAGCAGGGGCCAACGTCCTGACTTTC. It encodes CASSRETAGANVLTF. V and J are TRBV19 and TRBJ2-6; perhaps TRBD1 as D (5 bases). This CDR3 contains 15 residues. V lost 4 bases to trimming and J lost 4 bases, with 11 bases between them. The germline gives CDR1 LNHDA, CDR2 SQIVND (reference sequence).

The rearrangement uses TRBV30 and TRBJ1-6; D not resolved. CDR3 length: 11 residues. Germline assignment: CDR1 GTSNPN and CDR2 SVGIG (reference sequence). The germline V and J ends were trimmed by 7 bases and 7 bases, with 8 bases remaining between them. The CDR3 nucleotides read TGTGCCTCCTCAAGGAATTCACCCCTCCACTTT. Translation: CASSRNSPLHF.

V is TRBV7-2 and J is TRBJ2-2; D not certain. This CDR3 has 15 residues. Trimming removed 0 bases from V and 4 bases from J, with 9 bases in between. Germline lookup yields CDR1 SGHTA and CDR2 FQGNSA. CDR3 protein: CASSLAVVSTGELFF. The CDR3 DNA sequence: TGTGCCAGCAGCTTAGCGGTGGTATCCACCGGGGAGCTGTTTTTT.

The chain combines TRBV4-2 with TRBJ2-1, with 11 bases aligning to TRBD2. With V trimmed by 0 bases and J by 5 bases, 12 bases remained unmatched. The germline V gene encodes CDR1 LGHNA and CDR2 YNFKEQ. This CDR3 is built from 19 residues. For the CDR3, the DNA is TGTGCCAGCAGCCAAGATAGGGTGGCTAGCGGGAGGTCCCACAATGAGCAGTTCTTC. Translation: CASSQDRVASGRSHNEQFF.

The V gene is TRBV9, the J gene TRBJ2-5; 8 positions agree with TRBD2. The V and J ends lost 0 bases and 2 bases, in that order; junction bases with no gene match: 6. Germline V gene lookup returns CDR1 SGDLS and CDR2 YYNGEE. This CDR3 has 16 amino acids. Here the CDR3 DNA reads TGTGCCAGCAGCGTAGGTAACGGGGGGGATCAAGAGACCCAGTACTTC. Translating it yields CASSVGNGGDQETQYF.

CDR3: CASSLRLAGFDEQYF. The DNA of the CDR3 is TGTGCCAGCAGCCTCAGACTAGCGGGGTTCGACGAGCAGTACTTC. The chain carries TRBV11-2 and TRBJ2-7; 11 nucleotides match TRBD2. The CDR3 loop spans 15 amino acids. Germline lookup yields CDR1 SGHAT and CDR2 FQNNGV. The ends lost 5 bases at V and 5 bases at J; junction bases unmatched: 8. The variable domain in full, completed from reference TRBV11-2 and TRBJ2-7, reads EAGVAQSPRYKIIEKRQSVAFWCNPISGHATLYWYQQILGQGPKLLIQFQNNGVVDDSQLPKDRFSAERLKGVDSTLKIQPAKLEDSAVYLCASSLRLAGFDEQYFGPGTRLTVT.

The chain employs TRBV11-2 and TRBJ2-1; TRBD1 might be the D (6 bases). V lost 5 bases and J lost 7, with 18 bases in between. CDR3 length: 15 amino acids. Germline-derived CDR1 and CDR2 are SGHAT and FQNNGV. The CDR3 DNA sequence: TGTGCCAGCAGCCTTTACACCAACCAGGGGAATGAGCAGTTCTTC. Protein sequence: CASSLYTNQGNEQFF.

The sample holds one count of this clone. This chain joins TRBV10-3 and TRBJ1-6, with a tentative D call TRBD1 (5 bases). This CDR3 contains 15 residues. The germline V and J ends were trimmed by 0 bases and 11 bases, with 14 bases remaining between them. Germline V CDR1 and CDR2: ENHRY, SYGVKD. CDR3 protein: CAISESGQVTAPLHF. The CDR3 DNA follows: TGTGCCATCAGTGAGTCGGGGCAGGTCACGGCACCCCTCCACTTT.

The CDR3 reads CASSVLTGEHYGYTF. For the CDR3, the DNA is TGTGCCAGCAGCGTACTGACAGGGGAGCACTATGGCTACACCTTC. This chain links TRBV5-6 with TRBJ1-2, with 8 bases identical to TRBD1. The V segment lost 4 bases and the J segment 3 bases; nucleotides outside the gene matches: 8. Germline V CDR1 and CDR2: SGHDT, YYEEEE. The CDR3 contains 15 residues.

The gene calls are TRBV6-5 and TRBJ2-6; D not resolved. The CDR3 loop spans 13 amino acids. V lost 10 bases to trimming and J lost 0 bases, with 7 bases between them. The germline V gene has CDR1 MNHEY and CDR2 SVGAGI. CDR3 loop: CATLASGANVLTF. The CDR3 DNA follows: TGTGCCACCTTAGCCTCTGGGGCCAACGTCCTGACTTTC.

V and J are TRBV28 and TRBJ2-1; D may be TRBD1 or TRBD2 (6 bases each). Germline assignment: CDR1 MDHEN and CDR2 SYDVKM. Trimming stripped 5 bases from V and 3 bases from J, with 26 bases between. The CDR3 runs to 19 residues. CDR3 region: CASSPKQGRPGAFYNEQFF. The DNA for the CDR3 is TGTGCCAGCAGTCCAAAACAAGGACGGCCGGGGGCCTTCTACAATGAGCAGTTCTTC.

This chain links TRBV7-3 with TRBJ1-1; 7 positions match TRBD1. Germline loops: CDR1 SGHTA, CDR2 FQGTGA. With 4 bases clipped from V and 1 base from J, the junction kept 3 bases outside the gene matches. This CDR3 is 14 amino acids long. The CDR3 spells CASSSRGPNTEAFF. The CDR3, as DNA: TGTGCCAGCAGCTCGAGGGGGCCGAACACTGAAGCTTTCTTT.

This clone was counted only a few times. In DNA form, the CDR3 reads TGCGCCAGCAGCCAAGGGTCAGGGGGGCGTGAAAAACTGTTTTTT. It specifies CASSQGSGGREKLFF. V is TRBV4-1 and J is TRBJ1-4; 7 bases fit TRBD1. The germline CDR1 and CDR2 sequences are MGHRA and YSYEKL. V lost 1 base and J lost 7; bases outside the gene matches: 6. This CDR3 has 15 residues.

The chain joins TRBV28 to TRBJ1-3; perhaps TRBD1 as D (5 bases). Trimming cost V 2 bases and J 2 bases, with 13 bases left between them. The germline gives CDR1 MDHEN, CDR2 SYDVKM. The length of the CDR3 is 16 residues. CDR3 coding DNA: TGTGCCAGCAGTTTACGAGACTTCAGGGCTGGAAACACCATATATTTT. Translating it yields CASSLRDFRAGNTIYF.

DNA of the CDR3: TGTGCCAGCTCACCACCGAGCACCGGGGAGCTGTTTTTT. Amino acid sequence: CASSPPSTGELFF. This chain uses TRBV18 with TRBJ2-2; D remains ambiguous. CDR3 length: 13 residues. Germline V gene sequence: CDR1 KGHSH, CDR2 LQKENI. Deletions cut 0 bases from V and 4 bases from J, with 3 bases between.

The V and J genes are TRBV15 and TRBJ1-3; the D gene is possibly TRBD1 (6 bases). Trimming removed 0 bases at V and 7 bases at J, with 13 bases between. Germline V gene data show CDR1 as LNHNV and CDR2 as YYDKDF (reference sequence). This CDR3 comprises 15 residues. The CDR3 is CATSRDPQGGNTIYF. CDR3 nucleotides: TGTGCCACCAGCAGAGATCCACAGGGTGGGAACACCATATATTTT.

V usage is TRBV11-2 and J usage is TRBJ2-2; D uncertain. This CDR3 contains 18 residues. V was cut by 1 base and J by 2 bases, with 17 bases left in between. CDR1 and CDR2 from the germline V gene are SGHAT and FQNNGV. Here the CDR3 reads CASSLGLGLEINTGELFF. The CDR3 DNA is TGTGCCAGCAGCTTAGGCCTAGGGCTAGAAATTAACACCGGGGAGCTGTTTTTT.

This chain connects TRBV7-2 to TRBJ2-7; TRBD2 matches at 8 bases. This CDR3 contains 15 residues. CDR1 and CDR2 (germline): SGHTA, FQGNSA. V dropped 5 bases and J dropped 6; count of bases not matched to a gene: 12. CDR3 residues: CASSVTPSGGAEQYF. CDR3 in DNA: TGTGCCAGCAGCGTAACTCCAAGCGGGGGTGCCGAGCAGTACTTC.

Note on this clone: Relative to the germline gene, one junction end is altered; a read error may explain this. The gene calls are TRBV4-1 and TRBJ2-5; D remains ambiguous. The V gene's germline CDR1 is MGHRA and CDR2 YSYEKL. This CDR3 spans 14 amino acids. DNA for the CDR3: TGCGCCAGCAGCCAAGTATACCCACGAGAGGCCCAGTACTTC. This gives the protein CASSQVYPREAQYF.

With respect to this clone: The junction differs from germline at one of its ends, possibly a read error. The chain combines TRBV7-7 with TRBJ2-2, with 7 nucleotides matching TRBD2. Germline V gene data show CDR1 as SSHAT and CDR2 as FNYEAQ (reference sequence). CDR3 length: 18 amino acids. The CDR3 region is CASSLRLADVTNTGELFF. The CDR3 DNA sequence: TGTGCTAGCAGCTTACGACTAGCAGACGTAACGAACACCGGGGAGCTGTTTTTT.

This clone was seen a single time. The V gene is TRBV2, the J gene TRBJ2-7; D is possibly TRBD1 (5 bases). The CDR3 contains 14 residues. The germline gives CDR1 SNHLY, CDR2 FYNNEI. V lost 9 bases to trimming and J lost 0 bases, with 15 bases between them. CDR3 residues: CASTKTALSYEQYF. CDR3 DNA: TGTGCCAGTACGAAGACAGCGCTCTCCTACGAGCAGTACTTC.